The 4 T cell receptor beta chains below come from one sample, sequenced in a study of beta chain features in type 1 diabetes. Findings and caveats of the study: Patients with Type 1 diabetes showed moderately but significantly shorter TCRB CDR3s in all four CD4+ subsets.

TCRB transcripts that were expressed got sequenced, as all of the isolated RNA had been reverse transcribed. Here immunoSEQ multiplex PCR was the method, and the copy in TCRdb shows in-frame clones only, minus some. The sample yields around 250,000 clones, about 14% seen once. These TCRs are of unknown antigen specificity. Sequenced: naive CD4+ T cells from blood. These receptors were taken from a man aged 25 to 45 with type 1 diabetes.

The rearrangement joins TRBV5-4 to TRBJ1-1; TRBD1 matches 10 bases. The CDR3 extends over 14 amino acids. Germline values: CDR1 SGHNT, CDR2 YYREEE (reference sequence). The V gene end was trimmed by 0 bases and the J gene end by 10 bases; junction bases not matched to a gene: 6. This chain's CDR3 is CASSLAGQGMSAFF. In DNA, the CDR3 is TGTGCCAGCAGCTTGGCGGGACAGGGGATGTCAGCTTTCTTT.

On this clone itself: This sample also contains other DNA sequences that code for the same CDR3. This rearrangement joins TRBV29-1 to TRBJ1-1; 10 nucleotides align to TRBD1. V gave up 7 bases and J gave up 3 bases; unmatched junction bases: 5. Per the germline V gene, CDR1 is SQVTM and CDR2 is ANQGSEA. The CDR3 covers 13 residues. This CDR3 reads CSASGTGDTEAFF. As DNA, the CDR3 is TGCAGCGCCTCTGGGACAGGGGACACTGAAGCTTTCTTT. The whole variable domain, remainder taken from reference TRBV29-1 and TRBJ1-1, is SAVISQKPSRDICQRGTSLTIQCQVDSQVTMMFWYRQQPGQSLTLIATANQGSEATYESGFVIDKFPISRPNLTFSTLTVSNMSPEDSSIYLCSASGTGDTEAFFGQGTRLTVV.

The chain has TRBV30 and TRBJ2-7; maybe TRBD1 (6 bases). Trimming cost V 8 bases and J 4 bases, with 15 bases left between them. CDR3 length: 12 amino acids. The germline V gene has CDR1 GTSNPN and CDR2 SVGIG (reference sequence). CDR3 protein: CATRTALYEQYF. DNA for the CDR3: TGTGCCACCCGGACAGCTCTTTACGAGCAGTACTTC.

The chain uses TRBV30 and TRBJ2-1; 8 bases are shared with TRBD1. The J segment lost 8 bases and the V segment lost 2 bases, leaving 11 bases of the junction unmatched. This CDR3 has 15 amino acids. Germline assignment: CDR1 GTSNPN and CDR2 SVGIG (reference sequence). This CDR3 is CAWSPGQGGHDEQFF. DNA for the CDR3: TGTGCCTGGAGTCCTGGACAGGGAGGACACGATGAGCAGTTCTTC.